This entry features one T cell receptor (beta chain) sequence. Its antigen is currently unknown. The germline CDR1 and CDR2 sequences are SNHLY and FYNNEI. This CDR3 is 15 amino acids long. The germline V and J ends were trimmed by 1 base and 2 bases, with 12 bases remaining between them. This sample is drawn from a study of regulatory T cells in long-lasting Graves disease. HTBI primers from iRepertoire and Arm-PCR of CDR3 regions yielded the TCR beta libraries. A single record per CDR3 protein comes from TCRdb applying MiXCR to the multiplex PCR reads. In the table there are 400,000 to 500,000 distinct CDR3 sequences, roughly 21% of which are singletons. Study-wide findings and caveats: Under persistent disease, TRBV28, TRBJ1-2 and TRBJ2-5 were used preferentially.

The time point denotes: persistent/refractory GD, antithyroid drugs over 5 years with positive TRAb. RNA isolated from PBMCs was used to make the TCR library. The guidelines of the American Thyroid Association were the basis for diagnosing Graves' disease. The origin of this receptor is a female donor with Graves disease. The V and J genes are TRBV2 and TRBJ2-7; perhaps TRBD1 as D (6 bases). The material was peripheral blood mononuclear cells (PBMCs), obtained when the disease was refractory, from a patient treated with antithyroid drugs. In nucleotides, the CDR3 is TGTGCCAGCAGTGAAGATCGGGACAAGACCTACGAGCAGTACTTC. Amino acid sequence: CASSEDRDKTYEQYF.